The rows below give T cell receptor beta chains drawn from one sample of a study of shared clonotypes between healthy human individuals. Produced via immunoSEQ multiplex PCR; TCRdb's table is partial and in-frame only. The profile shows approximately 120,000 clones, 68% of them singletons. Sample: memory CD8+ T cells sorted from blood. These receptors all stem from a woman under 40 in good health. CDR3s include the opening cysteine and the closing phenylalanine or tryptophan. D genes are given only for firm matches. Rows may omit the clone size; those that give it use once, few, many or a size class.

cdr3_nt,cdr3_aa,clone_size,j_call,v_call,d_call
TGTGCCAGCAGTTTATCTAGGATGAATACGCAGTATTTT,CASSLSRMNTQYF,NA,TRBJ2-3,TRBV27,NA
TGTGCCAGCAGTGAAGTGGGACAGAGAGATACGCAGTATTTT,CASSEVGQRDTQYF,NA,TRBJ2-3,TRBV25-1,TRBD1
TGTGCCAGTACCAACAGGGCCTATAATCAGCCCCAGCATTTT,CASTNRAYNQPQHF,many,TRBJ1-5,TRBV19,NA
TGTGCCAGCAGCCCAACAGGGGCCGGCAATCAGCCCCAGCATTTT,CASSPTGAGNQPQHF,NA,TRBJ1-5,TRBV11-2,TRBD1
TGTGCCAGCAGTTTATCGCGACACACTTACAATGAGCAGTTCTTC,CASSLSRHTYNEQFF,NA,TRBJ2-1,TRBV28,NA
TGTGCCAGCAGTGCGGACAGGGGGCAGTACGAGCAGTACTTC,CASSADRGQYEQYF,NA,TRBJ2-7,TRBV6-1,TRBD1
TGTGCCAGTAGCGAGGACGGTAGTTATAGCAATCAGCCCCAGCATTTT,CASSEDGSYSNQPQHF,NA,TRBJ1-5,TRBV19,NA
TGTGCCAGCAGTTTTCATCCTGGCAGCACAGATACGCAGTATTTT,CASSFHPGSTDTQYF,NA,TRBJ2-3,TRBV28,NA
TGTGCCAGCAGCTTAGTGGGCAGGTATAATCAGCCCCAGCATTTT,CASSLVGRYNQPQHF,NA,TRBJ1-5,TRBV7-9,NA
TGTGCCAGCAGCCCCCGGGCTAGAGGACTTTACAATGAGCAGTTCTTC,CASSPRARGLYNEQFF,many,TRBJ2-1,TRBV5-6,NA
TGTGCCACCCACAGGGACGCCTACGAGCAGTACTTC,CATHRDAYEQYF,NA,TRBJ2-7,TRBV28,NA
TGTGCCAGCAGTGCCATAGAACCGGGACAGGTTTTCTACGAGCAGTACTTC,CASSAIEPGQVFYEQYF,NA,TRBJ2-7,TRBV25-1,TRBD1
TGTGCCAGCAGTGAGGACGGGGGCGGGAGTACTGAAGCTTTCTTT,CASSEDGGGSTEAFF,few,TRBJ1-1,TRBV6-1,NA
TGCGCCAGCAGCCACGGACAGTCCAATCAGCCCCAGCATTTT,CASSHGQSNQPQHF,NA,TRBJ1-5,TRBV4-1,NA
TGTGCCAGCAGCCCTGGATTGACTAGCGGCCTAAGGCCTTACGAGCAGTACTTC,CASSPGLTSGLRPYEQYF,NA,TRBJ2-7,TRBV5-6,TRBD2
TGTGCCAGCAGACCACGGGGAGGGTTGGTCGAGCAGTACTTC,CASRPRGGLVEQYF,NA,TRBJ2-7,TRBV6-5,TRBD2
TGTGCCAGCACCGGGACAGGGGGCACTGAAGCTTTCTTT,CASTGTGGTEAFF,once,TRBJ1-1,TRBV25-1,TRBD1
TGTGCCAGCAGTTTACGGAGGGGGGCCTTGAACACCGGGGAGCTGTTTTTT,CASSLRRGALNTGELFF,NA,TRBJ2-2,TRBV27,NA
TGCGCCAGCAGCTTGCTGGGACAGGGTTTCTCATCCGGGGAGCTGTTTTTT,CASSLLGQGFSSGELFF,few,TRBJ2-2,TRBV5-1,TRBD1
TGTGCCAGCAGTGAGGAATCAGGGGGCAGTCAGCCCCAGCATTTT,CASSEESGGSQPQHF,NA,TRBJ1-5,TRBV6-1,TRBD1
TGTGCCAGCAGCCAAGATAACGAGCAGTACTTC,CASSQDNEQYF,NA,TRBJ2-7,TRBV11-2,NA
TGTGCCAGCAGCCTTAAGGCCCCCTACGAGCAGTACTTC,CASSLKAPYEQYF,few,TRBJ2-7,TRBV27,NA
TGTGCCAGCAGTCCGGGACTAGCGGGAGCCCTACGAGATGAGCAGTTCTTC,CASSPGLAGALRDEQFF,NA,TRBJ2-1,TRBV27,TRBD2
TGTGCCAGCAGTGAATCAGCTAGCGTTCCAGATACGCAGTATTTT,CASSESASVPDTQYF,many,TRBJ2-3,TRBV2,NA
TGTGCCAGCAGCTTAGCGGGACTAGCGATTAAGGATGAGCAGTTCTTC,CASSLAGLAIKDEQFF,NA,TRBJ2-1,TRBV7-6,TRBD2
TGCGCCAGCACCCTCAAGGGGGGGTCTTTTGAGCAGTTCTTC,CASTLKGGSFEQFF,NA,TRBJ2-1,TRBV23-1,NA
TGTGCCAGCAGTGAGGGAAACAATCAGCCCCAGCATTTT,CASSEGNNQPQHF,NA,TRBJ1-5,TRBV25-1,NA
TGTGCCAGCAGCCAAGCGGGAGCTTCGTTCGAGCAGTACTTC,CASSQAGASFEQYF,NA,TRBJ2-7,TRBV14,NA
TGTGCCAGCAGTTACGTTACAGGGTCCTCCTACGAGCAGTACTTC,CASSYVTGSSYEQYF,many,TRBJ2-7,TRBV6-5,NA
TGTGCCAGCAGCTACCACTATACGGTTTCCCTCTCTGGAAACACCATATATTTT,CASSYHYTVSLSGNTIYF,NA,TRBJ1-3,TRBV4-2,NA
TGTGCCAGCAGTGGACAAGGCCGGGACAGTTACAATGAGCAGTTCTTC,CASSGQGRDSYNEQFF,NA,TRBJ2-1,TRBV6-1,TRBD1
TGCAGCGCACAACAGGGATCAGAGACCCAGTACTTC,CSAQQGSETQYF,NA,TRBJ2-5,TRBV29-1,NA
TGCGCCAGCAGCCACGCGTGGGGTGGCTACGAGCAGTACTTC,CASSHAWGGYEQYF,NA,TRBJ2-7,TRBV4-1,NA
TGTGCCAGCAGTCCTATGACTAGCGGGAGTTGGTACAATGAGCAGTTCTTC,CASSPMTSGSWYNEQFF,NA,TRBJ2-1,TRBV27,TRBD2
TGTGCCAGCAGTGAAGGCCTCAGTATGAACACTGAAGCTTTCTTT,CASSEGLSMNTEAFF,once,TRBJ1-1,TRBV2,NA
TGTGCCAGCAGTGACCCCTGGACAGGGGAATACAATGAGCAGTTCTTC,CASSDPWTGEYNEQFF,few,TRBJ2-1,TRBV6-4,TRBD1
TGTGCCAGTAGTATAGGCGGACAGCCCCAGCATTTT,CASSIGGQPQHF,few,TRBJ1-5,TRBV19,NA
TGTGCCAGCAGCTTAATGCCGAGCACTGAAGCTTTCTTT,CASSLMPSTEAFF,NA,TRBJ1-1,TRBV7-3,NA
TGTGCCAGCAGCCAAGATCCTGGACAGGGATTCTACGAGCAGTACTTC,CASSQDPGQGFYEQYF,few,TRBJ2-7,TRBV4-2,TRBD1
TGTGCCAGTACCCCATCCGGAGGCTTTAGCAATCAGCCCCAGCATTTT,CASTPSGGFSNQPQHF,NA,TRBJ1-5,TRBV19,NA
TGCGCCAGCAGTTTAGGGACGGGATATTGTGCGGACACTGAAGCTTTCTTT,CASSLGTGYCADTEAFF,NA,TRBJ1-1,TRBV5-1,NA
TGTGCCAGCGGATCCCAAAAGTTTTTTTCCTACGAGCAGTACTTC,CASGSQKFFSYEQYF,NA,TRBJ2-7,TRBV27,NA
TGTGCCAGCAGCTTAGTGGTTACGTCCCATGAGCAGTTCTTC,CASSLVVTSHEQFF,few,TRBJ2-1,TRBV7-3,NA
TGTGCCAGCACCCTCCTAGCGGGAGGGCCCTACGAGCAGTACTTC,CASTLLAGGPYEQYF,NA,TRBJ2-7,TRBV28,TRBD2
TGTGCCAGCAGCTTAATCGGAGCCTACGAGCAGTACTTC,CASSLIGAYEQYF,NA,TRBJ2-7,TRBV5-8,NA
TGCAGCTCTTCTGGGGCTGGGAACACTGAAGCTTTCTTT,CSSSGAGNTEAFF,NA,TRBJ1-1,TRBV29-1,NA
TGTGCCAGCAGTGAATTGGGCGGAGCGAGACGATATGAAAAACTGTTTTTT,CASSELGGARRYEKLFF,NA,TRBJ1-4,TRBV25-1,NA